This entry describes one T cell receptor beta chain. What it binds is not known. Expressed TCRB transcripts got sequenced, as all isolated RNA was reverse transcribed. It was found that naive, central memory and regulatory T cell samples averaged around 3.7 million reads. Repertoires were generated with immunoSEQ multiplex PCR, while TCRdb's copy carries only in-frame clones and drops some. The profile covers about 660,000 clones, with 11% to 15% appearing a single time and roughly 0.04% taken by the ten largest. Sorting with CD45RO/CCR7/CD25/CD127/CD95/CD27 yielded naive, central memory, regulatory and stem-like memory CD4+ cells. V lost 4 bases to trimming and J lost 5 bases, with 4 bases between them. Germline assignment: CDR1 MDHEN and CDR2 SYDVKM. The CDR3 covers 11 residues. This sample was taken from a study of beta chain features in type 1 diabetes. The study's findings and limits: Type 1 diabetes patients had moderately but significantly shorter TCRB CDR3s in all four CD4+ subsets. Across patients, naive, central memory and Treg TCRB repertoires exhibited apparently greater similarity than was observed across healthy donors.

The TCR comes from a man between 18 and 29 years old with type 1 diabetes. V usage is TRBV28 and J usage is TRBJ2-3, with unresolved D. Input material: naive CD4+ T cells from blood. The DNA for the CDR3 is TGTGCCAGCAGTTATCTAGATACGCAGTATTTT. It translates to CASSYLDTQYF.